This TCR beta chain originates from a study of cytomegalovirus exposure and HLA in healthy donors. CDR3 size: 14 residues. Trimming cost V 4 bases and J 1 base; bases outside gene matches: 5. Germline V gene sequence: CDR1 GTSNPN, CDR2 SVGIG (reference sequence). Both 60 Vbeta primers and 13 Jbeta primers went into the PCR. Clones were read by immunoSEQ multiplex PCR, and TCRdb kept only the in-frame ones, dropping some. The table shows 100,000 or so clones, with 70% to 80% occurring only once. The clonotype originates from a female donor in good health and CMV-seropositive. The specimen was PBMCs. The chain has TRBV30 and TRBJ1-1; 8 bases align to TRBD1. CDR3 sequence reads: CAWMRQGANTEAFF. CDR3 DNA sequence: TGTGCCTGGATGAGGCAGGGGGCGAACACTGAAGCTTTCTTT.